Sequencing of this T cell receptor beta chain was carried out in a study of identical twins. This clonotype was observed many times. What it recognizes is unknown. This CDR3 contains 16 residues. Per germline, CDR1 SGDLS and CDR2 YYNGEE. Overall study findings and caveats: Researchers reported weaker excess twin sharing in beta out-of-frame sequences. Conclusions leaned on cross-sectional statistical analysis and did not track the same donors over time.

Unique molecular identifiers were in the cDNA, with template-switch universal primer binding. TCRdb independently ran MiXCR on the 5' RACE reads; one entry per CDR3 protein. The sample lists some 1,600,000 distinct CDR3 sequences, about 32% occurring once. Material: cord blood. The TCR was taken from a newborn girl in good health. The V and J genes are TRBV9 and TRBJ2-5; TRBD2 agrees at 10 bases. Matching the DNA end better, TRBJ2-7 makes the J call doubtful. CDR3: CASSVATLAGVYEQYF. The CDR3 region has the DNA TGTGCCAGCAGCGTAGCTACCCTAGCGGGAGTATACGAGCAGTACTTC.